The TCR beta chain described here comes from a study of T cells in localized non-small cell lung cancer. Broader study findings: Because only a single region of the tumor was sequenced, heterogeneity remains possible. Longer survival (overall) was linked to higher T cell density in blood. A median of around 60 clones ranked among the top 100 in tumor appeared in adjacent lung.

Only in-frame clones appear in the TCRdb table, and some are missing; sequencing was by immunoSEQ multiplex PCR. The repertoire holds about 53,000 clones, with over 80% as singletons. Trimming took off 2 bases at V and 0 bases at J, with 8 bases between the two ends. The CDR3 contains 15 residues. Germline V lookup: CDR1 KGHSH, CDR2 LQKENI. In this sample, this clone turned up a few times. Its specificity is not known. The input for sequencing was peripheral blood mononuclear cells, taken before any cancer treatment. The clonotype comes from a man aged 35 to 69 with stage III lung adenocarcinoma. The V call is TRBV18, the J call TRBJ1-5; weak D call: TRBD1 (5 bases). In DNA, the CDR3 is TGTGCCAGCTCACCAGGGACCGTTAGCAATCAGCCCCAGCATTTT. Its protein product is CASSPGTVSNQPQHF.